The T cell receptor beta chain described here comes from a study of T cells in Graves' hyperthyroidism and ophthalmopathy. Overall study context: The authors collected peripheral blood at initial diagnosis, before any treatment. Study findings and constraints: Clonotypes that were expanded in thyroid above 0.001 mostly appeared in blood too.

V shed 1 base and J shed 6 bases, with 6 bases lying between them. The germline gives CDR1 SGHTA, CDR2 FQGTGA. The CDR3 has 13 amino acids. Patients having uncontrolled infection, another autoimmune disease, pregnancy or lactation were not included. PBMCs stemmed from around 10 ml fresh peripheral blood. Amplification targeted TCR beta CDR3 regions from RNA transcripts. A first-round RT-PCR of the TCR CDR3 used the HTBI primer set. From the multiplex PCR reads, TCRdb called clonotypes with MiXCR, one entry per CDR3 protein. The sample contains some 460,000 distinct CDR3 sequences, around 16% of which appear only once. Only one count was recorded for this clonotype. The antigen is not known.

The chain has TRBV7-3 and TRBJ2-2, with D unresolved. The sequence derives from a woman between 18 and 29 years old with Graves' hyperthyroidism. The sequencing input was blood. The CDR3 nucleotides read TGTGCCAGCAGCTTAAGATGGGCCGGGGAGCTGTTTTTT. It yields the protein CASSLRWAGELFF.